This paragraph reports one TCR beta chain. This clonotype was recorded at least ten times. This receptor's antigen is unknown. No base quality values were provided; no much bigger clone lies one nucleotide off. A history of other malignancies or of prior chemotherapy or radiotherapy was absent in all patients, and node-negative disease was shown on CT and PET/CT in all patients. At each of the two time points, six milliliters of peripheral venous blood were collected into EDTA tubes. PBMCs were isolated by Ficoll-Paque Plus density-gradient centrifugation. Samples were stored at -80°C immediately after collection until analysis. In the germline V gene (reference sequence), CDR1 corresponds to GTSNPN and CDR2 to SVGIG. From the cysteine up to the phenylalanine, the CDR3 has a length of 11 residues. Here the CDR3 DNA is all that survives: 33 bases in frame from base 1. V and J are truncated by 2 bases and 10 bases respectively, leaving an intervening sequence of 12 bases.

Two rounds of multiplex PCR on genomic DNA were used to amplify the TCR beta CDR3 region. In the first PCR round, primers specific to each TRBV and TRBJ gene were used, and the primer sequences were filed in Chinese patent CN105087789A. The second PCR round used universal primers. The Roche High Pure PCR Template Preparation Kit was used to extract genomic DNA from frozen PBMCs. Libraries were sequenced paired-end with 151 bp reads on an Illumina HiSeq 3000. The published analysis was carried out like this. Raw reads lacking the multiplex PCR primer sequences were removed with CutAdapt. High-quality paired reads were merged into contigs with PEAR. MiXCR assigned TRB V, D and J gene segments to each contig by aligning to reference sequences. CDR3 sequences were clustered by base quality and sequence similarity to remove sequencing errors. Shannon entropy normalized by the natural log of productive TCR sequence number was used as the measure of diversity. Clonality was computed as one minus the ratio of Shannon entropy to the natural log of the number of unique clonotypes. Progression-free survival cut-offs for repertoire metrics were chosen using the Youden index of ROC curves, with analyses run in R 3.5.3. TCRdb cleaned the public reads at Q25 with fastp, built clones with MiXCR and kept in-frame beta chains. Each entry merges the rows of one CDR3 protein and shows their most common DNA and genes. The V and J calls and clone size come from TCRdb's table, not from the authors' own analysis. The sample profile shows about 32,000 distinct CDR3 sequences; 42% of them were found once. The leading ten clones occupy 15% to 19% of the sample.

These data belong to a study of prognosis after radiotherapy for stage I lung cancer (dated by TCRdb to the early 2020s). Regarding the study in general: Fewer than 20 stage I NSCLC patients were enrolled in Nanjing, China, between 2018 and January 2019. About a dozen patients had adenocarcinoma and six or seven had squamous cell carcinoma as the tumor histology. The study profiled peripheral blood TCR beta repertoires from stage I NSCLC patients before and after stereotactic body radiotherapy and related them to distant failure. The cohort comprised 13 men and six or seven women with a median age of almost 75 years, ranging from about 53 to 84 years. SBRT was given in 3 to 5 fractions with a biologically effective dose of at least 100 Gy, using image-guided IMRT or VMAT. Oligometastatic NSCLC after surgical resection of the primary tumor was present in 4 or 5 patients, while newly diagnosed primary stage I lung tumors were present in 14 to 15. Concurrent therapy was not administered to any patient alongside SBRT. After SBRT, distant metastases developed in four of the 19 patients at a median of 7 months, while the remaining 15 patients had no significant progression. A total of about 40 blood samples from some 19 patients were sequenced, with one sample obtained before and one obtained after SBRT for each patient. Every patient was deemed medically inoperable, around twelve because of comorbidities and 7 because they refused surgery. Results the study describes overall, beyond this receptor: No adjustment for multiple comparisons was applied to any of the reported P values. Whether the expanded TCR clones were tumor-specific was not determined. Post-SBRT Shannon entropy and its change from baseline were lower in patients who developed distant metastases; baseline Shannon entropy was not associated with metastases. Unique TCR clone counts fell after SBRT (median about 9,700 before versus under 8,000 after; Wilcoxon paired P=0.011). The small cohort and short follow-up limited the study, so independent validation of the findings is needed. Differences in TRBV and TRBJ usage frequencies by metastasis status were reportedly observed in two V genes at baseline and in nine V and two J genes after SBRT.

The receptor's source is a donor aged 50 or older with non-small cell lung cancer. The sequenced sample was PBMCs, obtained before or after stereotactic body radiation therapy (not recorded which). The rearrangement joined TRBV30 to TRBJ2-7, with no reliable assignment of the D segment. The CDR3 protein: CAWSWSDGQYF. The bases are TGTGCCTGGAGTTGGAGCGACGGCCAGTACTTC.